The 31 T cell receptor beta chains in this list originate from one sample, sequenced in a study of T cells expressing NK-cell markers. Reanalyzing the 5' RACE reads, TCRdb keeps one entry per CDR3 protein, without DNA. Its listing shows roughly 180,000 distinct CDR3 sequences. Sequencing input: blood T cells: a sorted CD56 or NKG2C T cell subset, CD4+ or CD8+ T cells, or bulk PBMC T cells (not recorded which). The receptors here all came from a man aged 18 to 70 in good health.

The chain combines TRBV15 with TRBJ1-2; the D gene TCRdb calls, TRBD1, cannot be checked with no DNA. Germline lookup yields CDR1 LNHNV and CDR2 YYDKDF (reference sequence). This CDR3 is built from 15 residues. The CDR3 reads CATSRDLGRGDGYTF.

The chain couples TRBV4-1 to TRBJ1-1; the TCRdb D gene call, TRBD1, has no DNA to confirm it. Germline V CDR1 and CDR2: MGHRA, YSYEKL. The CDR3 is 14 residues long. CDR3 region: CASSHHPGGGEAFF.

V and J are TRBV27 and TRBJ1-5; lacking DNA, the TRBD1 call made by TCRdb goes unchecked. The CDR3 has 16 residues. Germline CDR1 reads MNHEY; CDR2 reads SMNVEV (reference sequence). The CDR3: CASSPGTGPNNQPQHF.

This chain uses TRBV30 with TRBJ1-4. Germline V CDR1 and CDR2: GTSNPN, SVGIG (reference sequence). This CDR3 comprises 14 residues. The CDR3: CAWSVGGEAEKLFF.

This chain connects TRBV5-1 to TRBJ1-1. From germline, CDR1 is SGHRS and CDR2 YFSETQ. The CDR3 loop spans 14 amino acids. CDR3 loop: CASSQGEGNTEAFF.

This chain uses TRBV13 with TRBJ1-4; TCRdb returns TRBD1, unconfirmable since there is no DNA. Germline CDR1 reads PRHDT; CDR2 reads FYEKMQ (reference sequence). The CDR3 covers 16 residues. Here the CDR3 reads CASSPWTGETNEKLFF.

This chain joins TRBV5-4 and TRBJ1-2; without DNA, the TCRdb call of TRBD1 cannot be checked. Germline values: CDR1 SGHNT, CDR2 YYREEE (reference sequence). The CDR3 length is 14 residues. The CDR3 sequence is CASSLGAGGYGYTF.

The V and J genes are TRBV29-1 and TRBJ2-3; TCRdb's D call, TRBD1, is unchecked because there is no DNA. The length of the CDR3 is 16 residues. CDR1 and CDR2 from the germline V gene are SQVTM and ANQGSEA. CDR3 sequence reads: CSVEDRDSPSTDTQYF.

This chain connects TRBV6-5 to TRBJ1-1. This CDR3 comprises 14 residues. The germline CDR1 and CDR2 sequences are MNHEY and SVGAGI. The CDR3: CASTVTNRNTEAFF.

V and J are TRBV29-1 and TRBJ2-1; TCRdb returns TRBD1, unconfirmable since there is no DNA. This CDR3 contains 14 residues. Germline V gene lookup returns CDR1 SQVTM and CDR2 ANQGSEA. The CDR3 sequence: CSVEWGRGVDEQFF.

This CDR3 reads CASSPALQGDGYYNEQFF. The V gene is TRBV18, the J gene TRBJ2-1; the TCRdb call, TRBD1, lacks DNA for checking. The germline CDR1 and CDR2 sequences are KGHSH and LQKENI. This CDR3 is built from 18 residues.

V and J are TRBV12-3 or TRBV12-4 and TRBJ2-3; TCRdb's D call of TRBD2 is untestable without DNA. The CDR3 loop spans 17 amino acids. CDR3 in amino acids: CASSLGVVAGDTDTQYF.

The V gene is TRBV12-3 or TRBV12-4, the J gene TRBJ2-1; there is no DNA to check the TCRdb D call of TRBD2. This CDR3 spans 14 amino acids. The CDR3 sequence is CASRRLAGRNEQFF.

The rearrangement uses TRBV12-3 or TRBV12-4 and TRBJ1-4; as DNA is missing, the TRBD1 call by TCRdb cannot be tested. The CDR3 extends over 13 amino acids. CDR3 in amino acids: CASSFGQGVELFF.

The V gene is TRBV12-3 or TRBV12-4, the J gene TRBJ2-7. There are 13 residues in the CDR3. This CDR3 is CASSFSLSYEQYF.

This chain joins TRBV14 and TRBJ1-6. Germline CDR1 SGHDN, CDR2 FVKESK. The length of the CDR3 is 15 residues. The CDR3 loop is CASSLLAGLDSPLHF.

The V call is TRBV14, the J call TRBJ1-6. In germline, CDR1 is SGHDN, CDR2 FVKESK. CDR3 length: 12 residues. CDR3 amino acids: CASSRWATPLHF.

The rearrangement uses TRBV15 and TRBJ2-5. This CDR3 comprises 17 residues. Per germline, CDR1 LNHNV and CDR2 YYDKDF (reference sequence). CDR3 amino acids: CATSRDGLTTFQETQYF.

The V call is TRBV6-5, the J call TRBJ2-1; TCRdb proposes TRBD1, but this gene call is untestable without DNA. The CDR3 runs 17 residues. Germline V gives CDR1 MNHEY, CDR2 SVGAGI. This CDR3 is CASSSTHRGVSYNEQFF.

The CDR3 sequence: CASSRSSGGALDEQFF. The chain links TRBV2 to TRBJ2-1; absent DNA, TCRdb's TRBD2 call cannot be checked. The CDR3 spans 16 residues. In germline, CDR1 is SNHLY, CDR2 FYNNEI.

The rearrangement links TRBV28 to TRBJ2-3. In germline, CDR1 is MDHEN, CDR2 SYDVKM. The CDR3 loop spans 16 amino acids. This CDR3 is CASSFLGQPSTDTQYF.

CDR3 protein: CASTPDRGTGNTIYF. V and J are TRBV27 and TRBJ1-3; TCRdb indicates TRBD1, and absent DNA this call remains unverified. Per the germline V gene, CDR1 is MNHEY and CDR2 is SMNVEV (reference sequence). The CDR3 covers 15 residues.

The rearrangement joins TRBV7-8 to TRBJ1-1; TCRdb designates TRBD1, a call that cannot be tested without DNA. Germline V gene data show CDR1 as SGHVS and CDR2 as FQNEAQ. This CDR3 is 15 amino acids long. The CDR3 loop is CASSKENRVNTEAFF.

This chain's CDR3 is CASSVGAEGYGYTF. The chain combines TRBV9 with TRBJ1-2. The CDR3 runs to 14 residues. Germline loops: CDR1 SGDLS, CDR2 YYNGEE.

This chain uses TRBV7-6 with TRBJ1-5. The CDR3 loop spans 15 amino acids. The germline V gene encodes CDR1 SGHVS and CDR2 FNYEAQ. The CDR3 loop reads CASSLRGGSNQPQHF.

J is TRBJ1-2 and V is TRBV6-1. Germline V CDR1 and CDR2: MNHNS, SASEGT. This CDR3 spans 14 amino acids. The CDR3 loop is CASSSMSPYYGYTF.

V usage is TRBV14 and J usage is TRBJ2-1; TCRdb's D gene call, TRBD1, goes unchecked for lack of DNA. The germline V gene has CDR1 SGHDN and CDR2 FVKESK. The CDR3 length is 17 residues. The CDR3 sequence: CASNYLDREPLYNEQFF.

The rearrangement joins TRBV2 to TRBJ2-3; TCRdb outputs TRBD2, but without DNA this stays unchecked. This CDR3 contains 17 residues. Germline CDR1 and CDR2: SNHLY and FYNNEI. The chain's CDR3 is CASSEGASGGASDTQYF.

This chain uses TRBV9 with TRBJ2-6; no DNA is available, so the TRBD1 call from TCRdb remains unchecked. There are 17 residues in the CDR3. Germline values: CDR1 SGDLS, CDR2 YYNGEE. CDR3: CASSGRTAASGANVLTF.

The chain couples TRBV28 to TRBJ1-5; TCRdb proposes TRBD1, but this gene call is untestable without DNA. The CDR3 runs to 14 residues. The germline gives CDR1 MDHEN, CDR2 SYDVKM. The CDR3 sequence is CASSLARIYQPQHF.

The rearrangement joins TRBV5-1 to TRBJ2-7; the TCRdb D gene call, TRBD1, has no DNA to confirm it. This CDR3 is 16 amino acids long. The V gene's germline CDR1 is SGHRS and CDR2 YFSETQ. The CDR3 sequence: CASSPTLGGPPYEQYF. The full variable domain, completed using reference TRBV5-1 and TRBJ2-7, is KAGVTQTPRYLIKTRGQQVTLSCSPISGHRSVSWYQQTPGQGLQFLFEYFSETQRNKGNFPGRFSGRQFSNSRSEMNVSTLELGDSALYLCASSPTLGGPPYEQYFGPGTRLTVT.